This T cell receptor beta chain was profiled in a study of identical twins. A template switching step contributed a universal primer site, while unique molecular identifiers were present in the cDNA. One entry per CDR3 protein, called by TCRdb with MiXCR from the 5' RACE reads. This sample yields about 900,000 distinct CDR3 sequences, of which more than 9% are seen a single time; around 1.5% belongs to the top ten. Study results and caveats: Memory repertoires showed no such pattern, whereas abundant cord blood beta clonotypes carried fewer insertions. Alpha sequences that were out-of-frame and twin-shared showed an excess of low generation probability.

After removal of 5 bases from V and 2 bases from J, the junction contained 16 bases not matched to a gene. The germline CDR1 and CDR2 sequences are LNHNV and YYDKDF (reference sequence). The CDR3 runs 20 residues. As concerns this clonotype: The target antigen is unknown.

This sample was shared with a second study, whose subject was yellow fever vaccine responses in identical twins.

The rearrangement joins TRBV15 to TRBJ2-3, with 13 bases matching TRBD2. The source of this sequence is a woman aged 18 to 35 in good health. Source material: PBMCs. In DNA, the CDR3 is TGTGCCACCAGCCCCACCACGGGAACGGGGACTAGCGGGAACACAGATACGCAGTATTTT. Its protein is CATSPTTGTGTSGNTDTQYF.